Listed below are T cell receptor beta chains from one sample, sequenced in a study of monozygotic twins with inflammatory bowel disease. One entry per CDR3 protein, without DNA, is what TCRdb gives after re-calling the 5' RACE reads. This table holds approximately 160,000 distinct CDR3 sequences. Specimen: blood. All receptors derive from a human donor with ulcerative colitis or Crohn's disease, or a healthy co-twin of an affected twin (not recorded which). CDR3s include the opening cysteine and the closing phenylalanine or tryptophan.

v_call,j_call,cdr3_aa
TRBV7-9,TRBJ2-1,CASNDYSLPTYNEQFF
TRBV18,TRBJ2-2,CASSPQMAAGELFF
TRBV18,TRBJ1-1,CASSPTSRAAFF
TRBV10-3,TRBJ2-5,CAIGHIQETQYF
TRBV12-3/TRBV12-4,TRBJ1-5,CASSFTPNQPQHF
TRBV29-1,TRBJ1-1,CSVERGQGLTEAFF
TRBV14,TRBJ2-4,CASSQQTGKGIQYF
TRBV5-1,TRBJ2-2,CASSWGQGSHANTGELFF
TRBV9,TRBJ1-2,CASSVDSGGDGYTF
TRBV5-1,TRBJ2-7,CASSLAGQGGYEQYF
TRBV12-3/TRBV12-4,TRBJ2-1,CASSLSSAYNEQFF
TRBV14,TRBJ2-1,CASSQLAGGAYNEQFF
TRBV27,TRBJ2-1,CASFKVRHEQFF
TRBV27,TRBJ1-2,CASSLSGGGYGYTF
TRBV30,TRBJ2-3,CAWSAQLAGAEYF
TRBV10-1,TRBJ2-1,CASKGQGGNEQFF
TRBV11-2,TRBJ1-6,CASSLEVLHNSPLHF
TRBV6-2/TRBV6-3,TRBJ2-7,CASKAGGDYEQYF
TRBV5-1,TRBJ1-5,CASSPGTANQPQHF
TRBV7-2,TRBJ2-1,CASSLQGTTYNEQFF
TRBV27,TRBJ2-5,CASSEGGYKRRETQYF
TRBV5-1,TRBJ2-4,CASSLSGLAKNIQYF
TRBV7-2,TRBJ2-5,CASSFLGGEETQYF
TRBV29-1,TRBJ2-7,CSAAEGTYEQYF
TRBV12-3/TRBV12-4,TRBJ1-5,CASSWNRGRNQPQHF
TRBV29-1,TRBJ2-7,CSVEDPTGRSYEQYF
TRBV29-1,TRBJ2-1,CSVLNSPGTDINEQFF
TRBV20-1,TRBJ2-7,CSARDWAHPTYEQYF
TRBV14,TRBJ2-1,CASSQDLWGTVNNEQFF
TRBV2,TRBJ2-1,CASSAGTTYNEQFF
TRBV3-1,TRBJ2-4,CASSQDPGGKAKNIQYF
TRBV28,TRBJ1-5,CASRKQYSNQPQHF
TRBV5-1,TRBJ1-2,CASSPLGQGGGNYGYTF
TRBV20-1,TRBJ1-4,CSARDLQKLFF
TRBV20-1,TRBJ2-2,CSARDVRLAPGELFF
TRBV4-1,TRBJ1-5,CASSQGNRSNQPQHF
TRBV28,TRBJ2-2,CASSLLDRDTGELFF
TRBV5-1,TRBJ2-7,CASSLAMGLLFHEQYF
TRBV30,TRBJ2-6,CAWSWGGSGANVLTF
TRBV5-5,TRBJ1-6,CASNALGTANSPLHF
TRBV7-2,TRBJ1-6,CASSPSGRRGSPLHF
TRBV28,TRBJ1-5,CASSLVDMGRGQPQHF
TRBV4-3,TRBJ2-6,CASSQELRSSGANVLTF
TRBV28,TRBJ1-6,CASRAPSQGSPLHF
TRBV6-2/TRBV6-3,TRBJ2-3,CASSFLTRLAGRTDTQYF
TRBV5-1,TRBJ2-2,CASSLGRGSENTGELFF
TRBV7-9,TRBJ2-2,CAPTRPAANTGELFF
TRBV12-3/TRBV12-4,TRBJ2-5,CASSLALGWGSETQYF
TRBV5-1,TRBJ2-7,CASSLDTGPYEQYF
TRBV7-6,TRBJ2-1,CASSTLVNNEQFF
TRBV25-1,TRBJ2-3,CASQWTGLGKDTQYF
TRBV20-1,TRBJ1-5,CSAFDRTYSNQPQHF
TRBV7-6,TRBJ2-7,CASSSSRDRGDSYEQYF